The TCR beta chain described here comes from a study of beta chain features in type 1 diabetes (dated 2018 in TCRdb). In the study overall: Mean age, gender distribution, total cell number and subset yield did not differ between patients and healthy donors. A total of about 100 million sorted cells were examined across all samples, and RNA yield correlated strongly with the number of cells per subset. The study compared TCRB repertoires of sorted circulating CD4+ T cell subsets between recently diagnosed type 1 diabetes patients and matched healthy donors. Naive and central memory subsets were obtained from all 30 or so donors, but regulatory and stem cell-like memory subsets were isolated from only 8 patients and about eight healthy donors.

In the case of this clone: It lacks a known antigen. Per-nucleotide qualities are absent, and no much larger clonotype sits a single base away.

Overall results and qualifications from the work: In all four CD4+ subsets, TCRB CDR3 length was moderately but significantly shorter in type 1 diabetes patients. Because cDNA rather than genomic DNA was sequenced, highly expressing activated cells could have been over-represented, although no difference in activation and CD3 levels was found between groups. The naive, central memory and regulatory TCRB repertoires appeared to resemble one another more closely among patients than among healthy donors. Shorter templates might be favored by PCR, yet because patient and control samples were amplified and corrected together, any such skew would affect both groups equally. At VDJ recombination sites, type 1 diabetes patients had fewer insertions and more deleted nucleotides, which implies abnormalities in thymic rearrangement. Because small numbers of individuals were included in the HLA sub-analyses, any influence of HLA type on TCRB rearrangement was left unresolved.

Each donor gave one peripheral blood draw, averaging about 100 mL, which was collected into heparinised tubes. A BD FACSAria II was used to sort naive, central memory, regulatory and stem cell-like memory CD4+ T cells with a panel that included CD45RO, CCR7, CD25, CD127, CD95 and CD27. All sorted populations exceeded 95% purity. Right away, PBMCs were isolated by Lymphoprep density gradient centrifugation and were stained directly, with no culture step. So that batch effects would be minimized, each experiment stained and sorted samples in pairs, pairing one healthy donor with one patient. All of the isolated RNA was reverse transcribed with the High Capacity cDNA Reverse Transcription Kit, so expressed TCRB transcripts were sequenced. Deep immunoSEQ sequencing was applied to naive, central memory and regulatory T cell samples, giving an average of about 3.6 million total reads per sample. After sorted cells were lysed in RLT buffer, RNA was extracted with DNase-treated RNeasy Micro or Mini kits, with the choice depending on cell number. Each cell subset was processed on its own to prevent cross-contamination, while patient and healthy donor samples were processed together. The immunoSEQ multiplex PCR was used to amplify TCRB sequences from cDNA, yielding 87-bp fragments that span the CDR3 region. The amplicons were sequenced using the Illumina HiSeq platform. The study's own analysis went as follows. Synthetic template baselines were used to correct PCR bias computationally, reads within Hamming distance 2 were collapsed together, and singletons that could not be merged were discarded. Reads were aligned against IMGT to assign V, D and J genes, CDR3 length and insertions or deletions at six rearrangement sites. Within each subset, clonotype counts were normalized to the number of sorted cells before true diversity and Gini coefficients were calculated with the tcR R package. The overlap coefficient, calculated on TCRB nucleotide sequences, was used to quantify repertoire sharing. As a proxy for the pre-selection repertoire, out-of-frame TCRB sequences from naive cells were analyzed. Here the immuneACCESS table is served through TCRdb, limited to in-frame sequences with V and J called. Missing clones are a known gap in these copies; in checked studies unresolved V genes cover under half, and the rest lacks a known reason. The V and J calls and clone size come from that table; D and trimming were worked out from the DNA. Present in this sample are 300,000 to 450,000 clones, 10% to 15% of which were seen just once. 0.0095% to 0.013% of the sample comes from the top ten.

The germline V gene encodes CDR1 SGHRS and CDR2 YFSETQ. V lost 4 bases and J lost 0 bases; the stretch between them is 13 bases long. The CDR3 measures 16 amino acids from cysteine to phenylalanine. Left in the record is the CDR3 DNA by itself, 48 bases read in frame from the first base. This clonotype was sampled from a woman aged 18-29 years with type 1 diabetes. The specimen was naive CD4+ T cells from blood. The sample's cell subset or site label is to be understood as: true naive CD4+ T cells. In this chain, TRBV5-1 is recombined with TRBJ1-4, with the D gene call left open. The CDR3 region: CASSTGTGSTNEKLFF. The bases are TGCGCCAGCAGCACCGGAACGGGGTCAACTAATGAAAAACTGTTTTTT.